Following are 25 T cell receptor beta chains from one sample sequenced in a study of cytomegalovirus exposure and HLA in healthy donors. Amplification used 60 Vbeta primers and 13 Jbeta primers. Profiling relied on immunoSEQ multiplex PCR, and the TCRdb table lists in-frame clones only, not all of them. The data show roughly 200,000 clones, approximately 80% seen once. The sequenced material came from PBMCs. The receptors come from a woman aged 18-29 years in good health and CMV-seronegative.

The chain uses TRBV7-9 and TRBJ1-1; D is possibly TRBD1 (5 bases). The CDR3 is made up of 14 amino acids. V lost 0 bases and J 10 bases, leaving 15 bases between the germline ends. The germline V gene encodes CDR1 SEHNR and CDR2 FQNEAQ (reference sequence). CDR3: CASSLATAPVVAFF. Written as DNA, the CDR3 is TGTGCCAGCAGCTTAGCGACAGCCCCGGTTGTAGCTTTCTTT.

The chain links TRBV11-2 to TRBJ2-3; possibly TRBD2 for D (6 bases). Germline CDR1 SGHAT, CDR2 FQNNGV. This CDR3 region has 12 residues. The V end was cut by 1 base, the J end by 14 bases, with 13 bases between. CDR3 DNA: TGTGCCAGCAGCTTAGGATTTGGGGGAGGGTATTTT. Translated, it gives CASSLGFGGGYF.

This chain connects TRBV7-2 to TRBJ1-3; D gene ambiguous. CDR1 is SGHTA, CDR2 FQGNSA, per germline. The V and J ends lost 1 base and 2 bases respectively, with 12 bases between them. The CDR3 is made up of 16 amino acids. Written as DNA, the CDR3 is TGTGCCAGCAGCTTAGGAGTCGGAGCGGCTGGAAACACCATATATTTT. It encodes CASSLGVGAAGNTIYF.

The chain employs TRBV19 and TRBJ2-2; 8 bases agree with TRBD1. Germline CDR1 is LNHDA and CDR2 is SQIVND (reference sequence). The ends lost 4 bases at V and 3 bases at J; junction bases unmatched: 7. The CDR3 is 16 residues long. The CDR3 reads CASSKDREFDTGELFF. CDR3 nucleotides: TGTGCCAGTAGTAAGGACAGGGAGTTTGACACCGGGGAGCTGTTTTTT.

The chain combines TRBV28 with TRBJ2-3; D perhaps matches TRBD1 (6 bases). CDR3 length: 12 residues. The germline V and J ends were trimmed by 6 bases and 4 bases, with 8 bases remaining between them. CDR1 MDHEN and CDR2 SYDVKM come from the germline V gene. The CDR3 DNA is TGTGCCAGCAGCTGGACAGCAGATACGCAGTATTTT. Amino acids: CASSWTADTQYF.

The rearrangement joins TRBV27 to TRBJ1-1; TRBD1 is a possible D gene (6 bases). Germline lookup yields CDR1 MNHEY and CDR2 SMNVEV (reference sequence). The CDR3 is 14 amino acids. The V end lost 6 bases, the J end lost 1 base, and 12 bases lay between the germline ends. CDR3 DNA: TGTGCCAGCAGCGTACAGGGCTGGAACACTGAAGCTTTCTTT. This gives the protein CASSVQGWNTEAFF.

The V call is TRBV5-1, the J call TRBJ2-7; D perhaps matches TRBD2 (6 bases). The germline V and J ends were trimmed by 5 bases and 0 bases, with 18 bases remaining between them. This CDR3 is 16 amino acids long. Looked up from germline, CDR1 is SGHRS and CDR2 is YFSETQ. Here the CDR3 reads CASRDPGLPSSYEQYV. The CDR3, as DNA: TGCGCCAGCAGAGACCCGGGACTCCCAAGCTCCTACGAGCAGTACGTC.

This clone was recorded a few times. The chain employs TRBV9 and TRBJ2-6; D is ambiguous. The CDR3 is 17 residues long. Germline values: CDR1 SGDLS, CDR2 YYNGEE. Trimming stripped 4 bases from V and 1 base from J, with 15 bases between. The CDR3 nucleotides read TGTGCCAGCAGCCCCCGCGTTCTCGGGTCTGGGGCCAACGTCCTGACTTTC. This codes for CASSPRVLGSGANVLTF.

This clone was counted only a few times. The DNA of the CDR3 is TGCAGCGTTGAAGATCACGGCAGGCCAGGGGAGACCCAGTACTTC. It is translated as CSVEDHGRPGETQYF. The chain recombines TRBV29-1 with TRBJ2-5; D is perhaps TRBD1 (5 bases). In germline, CDR1 is SQVTM, CDR2 ANQGSEA. The CDR3 loop spans 15 amino acids. V was pared by 0 bases and J by 5 bases, with 16 bases between.

V and J are TRBV7-2 and TRBJ2-7; weak D call: TRBD2 (5 bases). Germline CDR1 is SGHTA and CDR2 is FQGNSA. Trimming removed 1 base at V and 0 bases at J, with 13 bases between. The length of the CDR3 is 16 residues. CDR3 nucleotides: TGTGCCAGCAGCTTAGGAGGCGGGTATAGCTCCTACGAGCAGTACTTC. Amino acid sequence: CASSLGGGYSSYEQYF.

In this sample, this clone turned up a few times. This chain connects TRBV4-3 to TRBJ2-3; 7 positions match TRBD2. The CDR3 has 17 residues. Trimming cost V 0 bases and J 3 bases; bases outside gene matches: 9. The germline gives CDR1 LGHNA, CDR2 YSLEER. Here the CDR3 reads CASSQDVERGLTDTQYF. For the CDR3, the DNA is TGCGCCAGCAGCCAAGATGTGGAGCGGGGTTTGACAGATACGCAGTATTTT.

The CDR3 sequence is CASSFVREGQDHDEQFF. The CDR3 DNA is TGTGCCAGTAGCTTTGTTAGGGAGGGACAGGATCATGATGAGCAGTTCTTC. The V call is TRBV19, the J call TRBJ2-1, with D maybe TRBD1 (8 bases). The CDR3 has 17 residues. Germline V gene data show CDR1 as LNHDA and CDR2 as SQIVND (reference sequence). Trimming cost V 6 bases and J 8 bases, with 26 bases left between them.

V is TRBV7-2 and J is TRBJ1-1; unclear D gene. The germline V gene encodes CDR1 SGHTA and CDR2 FQGNSA. This CDR3 is built from 14 residues. Trimming left V 1 base short and J 2 bases short, with 8 bases between. Here the CDR3 DNA reads TGTGCCAGCAGCTTAGGTTTATTAAACACTGAAGCTTTCTTT. It is translated as CASSLGLLNTEAFF.

The chain couples TRBV7-2 to TRBJ1-3, with D perhaps TRBD1 (6 bases). This CDR3 contains 16 residues. With 2 bases removed from V and 0 bases from J, the gap between germline ends came to 11 bases. Looked up from germline, CDR1 is SGHTA and CDR2 is FQGNSA. CDR3 loop: CASSLWGGISGNTIYF. Written as DNA, the CDR3 is TGTGCCAGCAGCTTATGGGGGGGCATCTCTGGAAACACCATATATTTT.

This clone was counted a single time. The chain joins TRBV4-2 to TRBJ2-7; D is ambiguous. The CDR3 consists of 14 residues. Germline lookup yields CDR1 LGHNA and CDR2 YNFKEQ. V shed 0 bases and J shed 3 bases, with 9 bases lying between them. CDR3 region: CASSQENGDYEQYF. The CDR3 DNA follows: TGTGCCAGCAGCCAAGAGAACGGTGACTACGAGCAGTACTTC.

This chain joins TRBV28 and TRBJ2-5; the match to TRBD2 covers 8 bases. CDR1 is MDHEN and CDR2 is SYDVKM in the germline V gene. This CDR3 spans 15 amino acids. Trimming at V came to 5 bases and at J to 5 bases, leaving 10 bases not matched to a gene. The CDR3 DNA follows: TGTGCCAGCAGTCCCGCCGGGACTAGAGGGGAGACCCAGTACTTC. This gives the protein CASSPAGTRGETQYF.

The CDR3 is CASRDGMADTQYF. The CDR3 coding sequence is TGCGCCAGCAGGGACGGGATGGCAGATACGCAGTATTTT. The rearrangement uses TRBV4-3 and TRBJ2-3, with D perhaps matching TRBD2 (5 bases). The V and J ends lost 6 bases and 4 bases respectively, with 11 bases between them. The CDR3 extends over 13 amino acids. The germline CDR1 and CDR2 sequences are LGHNA and YSLEER.

The V gene is TRBV12-5, the J gene TRBJ2-3; maybe TRBD1 (6 bases). The ends were cut back, 4 bases at V and 4 bases at J, with 27 bases in the middle. Germline loops: CDR1 LGHNT, CDR2 FRNRAP. The CDR3 is 19 amino acids. The CDR3, as DNA: TGTGCTAGTGGTTGTCCGATATGGACAGAACCTACACCCCCAGATACGCAGTATTTT. It translates to CASGCPIWTEPTPPDTQYF.

The CDR3: CASSRSGYGDTQYF. CDR3 bases: TGTGCCAGCAGCCGCTCCGGGTATGGAGATACGCAGTATTTT. The chain joins TRBV9 to TRBJ2-3; D unclear. The CDR3 is 14 residues long. Germline V gives CDR1 SGDLS, CDR2 YYNGEE. Trimming stripped 4 bases from V and 5 bases from J, with 14 bases between. The whole variable domain, filled in from reference TRBV9 and TRBJ2-3, reads DSGVTQTPKHLITATGQRVTLRCSPRSGDLSVYWYQQSLDQGLQFLIQYYNGEERAKGNILERFSAQQFPDLHSELNLSSLELGDSALYFCASSRSGYGDTQYFGPGTRLTVL.

V is TRBV5-1 and J is TRBJ1-3; 9 bases are shared with TRBD1. Germline CDR1 and CDR2: SGHRS and YFSETQ. CDR3 length equals 17 residues. V lost 3 bases and J lost 0; bases outside the gene matches: 7. For the CDR3, the DNA is TGCGCCAGCAGCTCCGGGACAGGGCTCTACTCTGGAAACACCATATATTTT. Protein sequence: CASSSGTGLYSGNTIYF.

This clone has just a few counts. The chain uses TRBV6-6 and TRBJ2-7; 8 bases are a match to TRBD1. The ends lost 5 bases at V and 2 bases at J; junction bases unmatched: 5. This CDR3 region has 14 residues. Germline V gene data show CDR1 as MNHNY and CDR2 as SVGAGI (reference sequence). The CDR3 loop is CASSRGQGTYEQYF. The DNA of the CDR3 is TGTGCCAGCAGTCGAGGACAGGGCACCTACGAGCAGTACTTC.

The chain uses TRBV2 and TRBJ2-1; TRBD2 matches 11 bases. The CDR3 runs to 18 residues. V was pared by 4 bases and J by 0 bases, with 8 bases of the junction left unmatched. Germline V lookup: CDR1 SNHLY, CDR2 FYNNEI. DNA of the CDR3: TGTGCCAGCAGTGGGGGGCTAGCGGGAGGAAACTCCTACAATGAGCAGTTCTTC. This translates into CASSGGLAGGNSYNEQFF.

J is TRBJ2-7 and V is TRBV21-1; the table assigns TRBD1, which was not confirmed against the DNA. TRBV21-1 is noted as a pseudogene. The CDR3 is made up of 13 amino acids. The CDR3 region has the DNA TGTGCCAGCATCTCGGACAGGGGGTTTGAGCAGTACTTC. Translation gives CASISDRGFEQYF.

The chain is built from TRBV29-1 and TRBJ1-1, with D maybe TRBD1 (6 bases). This CDR3 spans 12 amino acids. Trimming shortened V by 4 bases and J by 3 bases, and 9 bases separated the two germline ends. Germline lookup yields CDR1 SQVTM and CDR2 ANQGSEA. The CDR3 DNA sequence: TGCAGCGTTGTAGGGGGTTACACTGAAGCTTTCTTT. Its translation: CSVVGGYTEAFF.

This clone has just a few counts. The chain couples TRBV5-1 to TRBJ2-1; D gene unclear. V gave up 2 bases and J gave up 4 bases, with 10 bases separating them. Per the germline V gene, CDR1 is SGHRS and CDR2 is YFSETQ. The CDR3 spans 14 residues. The CDR3 region has the DNA TGCGCCAGCAGCTTTGGGCAGGCTTACAATGAGCAGTTCTTC. It encodes CASSFGQAYNEQFF.